Below, 30 T cell receptor beta chains from the same sample are listed, as sequenced in a study of cytomegalovirus exposure and HLA in healthy donors. The PCR used 60 Vbeta and 13 Jbeta primers. Measured with immunoSEQ multiplex PCR; TCRdb has only the in-frame clones, and not every one. The data hold about 100,000 clones, with approximately 80% observed a single time. The source material was PBMCs. These receptors originate from a woman aged 18-30 years in good health and CMV-seropositive.

This clone was recorded a few times. The chain is built from TRBV7-9 and TRBJ2-7, with TRBD1 matching over 10 bases. Trimming removed 5 bases from V and 3 bases from J; junction bases left unmatched: 4. Germline CDR1 is SEHNR and CDR2 is FQNEAQ (reference sequence). The CDR3 length is 14 residues. The CDR3 region is CASSDDRGLYEQYF. The CDR3 DNA follows: TGTGCCAGCAGCGATGACAGGGGGCTCTACGAGCAGTACTTC.

The rearrangement links TRBV6-5 to TRBJ2-7, with a tentative D call TRBD2 (6 bases). Germline V CDR1 and CDR2: MNHEY, SVGAGI. The CDR3 contains 14 residues. The ends were cut back, 0 bases at V and 3 bases at J, with 9 bases in the middle. The CDR3 spells CASSYSRGFYEQYF. The CDR3 region has the DNA TGTGCCAGCAGTTACTCCCGGGGGTTCTACGAGCAGTACTTC.

This sequence joins TRBV7-9 and TRBJ2-1, with no clear D. The germline gives CDR1 SEHNR, CDR2 FQNEAQ (reference sequence). V shed 1 base and J shed 0 bases, with 7 bases lying between them. The CDR3 length is 15 residues. The DNA for the CDR3 is TGTGCCAGCAGCTTAGTACCGAGCTCCTACAATGAGCAGTTCTTC. Encoded protein: CASSLVPSSYNEQFF.

J is TRBJ2-1 and V is TRBV2, with a weak D call TRBD1 (6 bases). The CDR3 has 12 amino acids. The germline CDR1 and CDR2 sequences are SNHLY and FYNNEI. Trimming left V 8 bases short and J 4 bases short, with 9 bases between. CDR3 protein: CASHRAYNEQFF. Written as DNA, the CDR3 is TGTGCCAGCCACAGGGCGTACAATGAGCAGTTCTTC.

The chain recombines TRBV2 with TRBJ2-5; weak D call: TRBD1 (6 bases). With 1 base removed from V and 10 bases from J, the gap between germline ends came to 19 bases. Germline loops: CDR1 SNHLY, CDR2 FYNNEI. The CDR3 totals 15 residues. The CDR3 DNA reads TGTGCCAGCAGTGAAGGATACGGGACACCTTCTGGCCAGTACTTC. Its protein is CASSEGYGTPSGQYF.

The CDR3 region has the DNA TGTGCCAGCAGCTCCCGCGGTAGCGGGAGTGGCGAGACCCAGTACTTC. Encoded protein: CASSSRGSGSGETQYF. The chain employs TRBV7-3 and TRBJ2-5, with 9 positions matching TRBD2. The CDR3 spans 16 residues. Germline lookup yields CDR1 SGHTA and CDR2 FQGTGA. V trimming: 4 bases; J trimming: 5 bases; junction bases outside the gene matches: 11.

This clone has just a few counts. The chain links TRBV28 to TRBJ1-1; D not resolved. The CDR3 runs 15 residues. The V gene's germline CDR1 is MDHEN and CDR2 SYDVKM. Trimming left V 5 bases short and J 0 bases short, with 13 bases between. This CDR3 reads CASSPWATMNTEAFF. CDR3 sequence (DNA): TGTGCCAGCAGTCCCTGGGCCACAATGAACACTGAAGCTTTCTTT.

V gene TRBV4-1 combines with J gene TRBJ2-5, with D perhaps matching TRBD2 (6 bases). From germline, CDR1 is MGHRA and CDR2 YSYEKL. Deletions cut 0 bases from V and 5 bases from J, with 19 bases between. The CDR3 contains 17 residues. The CDR3 region is CASSQDRAGKGKETQYF. The CDR3 DNA follows: TGCGCCAGCAGCCAAGATCGCGCGGGAAAGGGGAAGGAGACCCAGTACTTC.

The chain combines TRBV10-3 with TRBJ1-5; D is unresolved. Trimming left V 2 bases short and J 9 bases short, with 5 bases between. The CDR3 length is 11 residues. CDR1 ENHRY and CDR2 SYGVKD come from the germline V gene. This CDR3 is CAISEPGPQHF. CDR3 bases: TGTGCCATCAGTGAGCCGGGGCCCCAGCATTTT.

The chain couples TRBV2 to TRBJ2-7, with D maybe TRBD1 (5 bases). The CDR3 is 13 amino acids. CDR1 and CDR2 (germline): SNHLY, FYNNEI. The germline V and J ends were trimmed by 5 bases and 5 bases, with 13 bases remaining between them. CDR3 loop: CASSSGKRNEQYF. As DNA, the CDR3 is TGTGCCAGCAGTTCAGGGAAGAGGAACGAGCAGTACTTC.

This chain uses TRBV28 with TRBJ2-7, with TRBD2 as a possible D gene (5 bases). The V end lost 11 bases, the J end lost 1 base, and 15 bases lay between the germline ends. The CDR3 sequence is 13 residues long. Germline loops: CDR1 MDHEN, CDR2 SYDVKM. The CDR3 reads CAASPSGSYEQYF. The CDR3 region has the DNA TGTGCCGCGTCCCCAAGCGGTTCCTACGAGCAGTACTTC. The full variable domain, with the rest looked up from reference TRBV28 and TRBJ2-7, is DVKVTQSSRYLVKRTGEKVFLECVQDMDHENMFWYRQDPGLGLRLIYFSYDVKMKEKGDIPEGYSVSREKKERFSLILESASTNQTSMYLCAASPSGSYEQYFGPGTRLTVT.

This clone turned up a few times. The rearrangement joins TRBV6-6 to TRBJ2-5, with D possibly being TRBD2 (6 bases). V lost 6 bases and J lost 2, with 16 bases in between. The CDR3 runs to 15 residues. Germline V gene lookup returns CDR1 MNHNY and CDR2 SVGAGI (reference sequence). The CDR3 loop reads CASSPGWREQETQYF. For the CDR3, the DNA is TGTGCCAGCAGCCCGGGGTGGAGGGAACAAGAGACCCAGTACTTC.

This sequence joins TRBV5-4 and TRBJ2-2, with 12 bases matching TRBD2. The CDR3 length is 15 residues. V shed 4 bases and J 5 bases; nucleotides not matched to a gene: 3. The germline V gene has CDR1 SGHNT and CDR2 YYREEE (reference sequence). Written as DNA, the CDR3 is TGTGCCAGCAGCCCCGGACTAGCGGGGACCGGGGAGCTGTTTTTT. Residues: CASSPGLAGTGELFF. Together with reference TRBV5-4 and TRBJ2-2, the CDR3 gives the full variable domain: ETGVTQSPTHLIKTRGQQVTLRCSSQSGHNTVSWYQQALGQGPQFIFQYYREEENGRGNFPPRFSGLQFPNYSSELNVNALELDDSALYLCASSPGLAGTGELFFGEGSRLTVL.

This clone has more than one count but fewer than ten. Other nucleotide sequences from this sample produce the same CDR3. V gene TRBV5-6 combines with J gene TRBJ2-7; the D gene is possibly TRBD2 (6 bases). Looked up from germline, CDR1 is SGHDT and CDR2 is YYEEEE. The V gene lost 4 bases and the J gene lost 2 bases, with 13 bases spanning the gap. The CDR3 sequence is 14 residues long. The CDR3 is CASSITTRPYEQYF. The CDR3 region has the DNA TGTGCCAGCAGCATAACGACTAGGCCCTACGAGCAGTACTTC.

The CDR3 reads CASRLADLSSYEQYF. The CDR3 nucleotides read TGTGCCAGCAGGTTAGCGGACTTGAGCTCCTACGAGCAGTACTTC. The V gene is TRBV6-5, the J gene TRBJ2-7, with D perhaps matching TRBD2 (6 bases). Trimming cost V 6 bases and J 0 bases, with 15 bases left between them. Looked up from germline, CDR1 is MNHEY and CDR2 is SVGAGI. The CDR3 consists of 15 residues.

The chain couples TRBV2 to TRBJ2-1; TRBD2 might be the D (5 bases). The CDR3 sequence is 14 residues long. The V gene lost 5 bases and the J gene lost 0 bases, with 8 bases spanning the gap. The germline V gene encodes CDR1 SNHLY and CDR2 FYNNEI. CDR3 sequence: CASSLGSSYNEQFF. In DNA, the CDR3 is TGTGCCAGCAGTCTGGGGAGCTCCTACAATGAGCAGTTCTTC.

This chain links TRBV9 with TRBJ2-7; maybe TRBD1 (5 bases). Trimming took off 0 bases at V and 4 bases at J, with 14 bases between the two ends. This CDR3 has 15 residues. Germline V gene lookup returns CDR1 SGDLS and CDR2 YYNGEE. The CDR3 reads CASSVGPAGIYEQYF. Here the CDR3 DNA reads TGTGCCAGCAGCGTAGGCCCCGCAGGGATTTACGAGCAGTACTTC. Looking up the rest from reference TRBV9 and TRBJ2-7 gives the full variable domain: DSGVTQTPKHLITATGQRVTLRCSPRSGDLSVYWYQQSLDQGLQFLIQYYNGEERAKGNILERFSAQQFPDLHSELNLSSLELGDSALYFCASSVGPAGIYEQYFGPGTRLTVT.

The chain joins TRBV6-1 to TRBJ2-5; 11 bases are shared with TRBD2. The CDR3 runs 16 residues. Per germline, CDR1 MNHNS and CDR2 SASEGT. With 1 base clipped from V and 2 bases from J, the junction kept 3 bases outside the gene matches. The CDR3 region has the DNA TGTGCCAGCAGTGAAGGGGGACTAGCGGCACAAGAGACCCAGTACTTC. It codes for CASSEGGLAAQETQYF.

The rearrangement joins TRBV9 to TRBJ1-5; 7 bases agree with TRBD1. Trimming took 4 bases from V and 1 from J; bases not matched to a gene: 2. CDR3 length: 14 residues. The germline V gene has CDR1 SGDLS and CDR2 YYNGEE. The CDR3 loop reads CASSLTGSNQPQHF. The CDR3 DNA sequence: TGTGCCAGCAGCTTGACAGGGAGCAATCAGCCCCAGCATTTT. The full variable domain, in which reference TRBV9 and TRBJ1-5 provide the parts outside the CDR3, is DSGVTQTPKHLITATGQRVTLRCSPRSGDLSVYWYQQSLDQGLQFLIQYYNGEERAKGNILERFSAQQFPDLHSELNLSSLELGDSALYFCASSLTGSNQPQHFGDGTRLSIL.

The V call is TRBV5-1, the J call TRBJ2-3, with TRBD1 identical over 7 bases. The junction had 10 bases not matched to a gene; V was cut back by 0 bases and J by 6 bases. Germline-derived CDR1 and CDR2 are SGHRS and YFSETQ. The CDR3 is made up of 16 amino acids. The CDR3 protein is CASSLALGQLQDTQYF. The CDR3 coding sequence is TGCGCCAGCAGCTTGGCCTTGGGACAGCTCCAGGATACGCAGTATTTT.

Concerning this clone: An end of the junction differs from the germline gene, which may be a read error. This sequence joins TRBV6-4 and TRBJ2-1, with a tentative D call TRBD2 (5 bases). The CDR3 extends over 12 amino acids. The germline CDR1 and CDR2 sequences are MRHNA and SNTAGT. CDR3: CASSERENEKFF. The CDR3 DNA follows: TGTGCCAGCAGTGAGAGGGAGAATGAGAAGTTCTTC.

This sequence joins TRBV9 and TRBJ2-7, with D hard to call. The CDR3 contains 14 residues. V gave up 0 bases and J gave up 4 bases, with 11 bases separating them. Germline V CDR1 and CDR2: SGDLS, YYNGEE. This CDR3 is CASSVGPVLYEQYF. CDR3 DNA: TGTGCCAGCAGCGTAGGTCCAGTTTTGTACGAGCAGTACTTC. The full variable domain, completed using reference TRBV9 and TRBJ2-7, is DSGVTQTPKHLITATGQRVTLRCSPRSGDLSVYWYQQSLDQGLQFLIQYYNGEERAKGNILERFSAQQFPDLHSELNLSSLELGDSALYFCASSVGPVLYEQYFGPGTRLTVT.

This rearrangement joins TRBV28 to TRBJ1-5; 9 bases match TRBD1. Per germline, CDR1 MDHEN and CDR2 SYDVKM. Trimming removed 9 bases from V and 7 bases from J; junction bases left unmatched: 10. The CDR3 has 14 amino acids. CDR3 sequence (DNA): TGTGCCAGAACGGGACAGGGTATGTGGCAGCCCCAGCATTTT. Protein: CARTGQGMWQPQHF.

The rearrangement links TRBV2 to TRBJ2-2; no firm D call. V was shortened by 1 base and J by 2 bases, with 11 bases between the two germline ends. The CDR3 has 16 residues. Germline V gene data show CDR1 as SNHLY and CDR2 as FYNNEI. The CDR3 protein is CASSEGRTINTGELFF. CDR3 DNA sequence: TGTGCCAGCAGTGAAGGGAGAACAATCAACACCGGGGAGCTGTTTTTT.

V gene TRBV7-2 combines with J gene TRBJ1-1; D is possibly TRBD1 (6 bases). Trimming removed 4 bases from V and 5 bases from J, with 11 bases in between. This CDR3 is built from 13 residues. Germline values: CDR1 SGHTA, CDR2 FQGNSA. CDR3 nucleotide sequence: TGTGCCAGCAGCTGGGGGGGCGGAACTGAAGCTTTCTTT. It codes for CASSWGGGTEAFF.

The V gene is TRBV5-5, the J gene TRBJ1-5; 7 bases match TRBD1. The CDR3 is made up of 15 amino acids. The junction had 8 bases not matched to a gene; V was cut back by 4 bases and J by 4 bases. Germline V gene data show CDR1 as SGHKS and CDR2 as YYEKEE (reference sequence). This CDR3 reads CASSLRQGSNQPQHF. The CDR3 coding sequence is TGTGCCAGCAGCCTGAGACAGGGATCAAATCAGCCCCAGCATTTT.

The chain is built from TRBV30 and TRBJ2-7; tentatively, D is TRBD2 (5 bases). CDR3 size: 14 residues. V was pared by 2 bases and J by 2 bases, with 13 bases between. The germline CDR1 and CDR2 sequences are GTSNPN and SVGIG (reference sequence). CDR3 amino acids: CAWSRRKLTYEQYF. The CDR3 DNA is TGTGCCTGGAGTAGGAGGAAACTCACCTACGAGCAGTACTTC.

The chain links TRBV13 to TRBJ2-7; D ambiguous. V lost 5 bases and J lost 11, with 22 bases in between. Germline lookup yields CDR1 PRHDT and CDR2 FYEKMQ (reference sequence). The CDR3 has 14 amino acids. The CDR3 loop is CASSPSTSRGEEYF. The DNA for the CDR3 is TGTGCCAGCAGCCCATCCACATCCCGTGGAGAAGAGTACTTC.

This chain links TRBV15 with TRBJ2-5; 12 nucleotides agree with TRBD2. The CDR3 is 16 amino acids. Germline lookup yields CDR1 LNHNV and CDR2 YYDKDF (reference sequence). Trimming took 2 bases from V and 4 from J; bases not matched to a gene: 5. The CDR3 reads CATSRQLAGGGETQYF. In DNA form, the CDR3 reads TGTGCCACCAGCAGACAACTAGCGGGAGGAGGAGAGACCCAGTACTTC.

V and J are TRBV29-1 and TRBJ2-7, with D tentatively TRBD1 (6 bases). The CDR3 sequence is 15 residues long. CDR1 SQVTM and CDR2 ANQGSEA come from the germline V gene. V lost 4 bases to trimming and J lost 3 bases, with 19 bases between them. CDR3 DNA sequence: TGCAGCGTTGGAACGCCTGAAAGGGGGATCTACGAGCAGTACTTC. It translates to CSVGTPERGIYEQYF.